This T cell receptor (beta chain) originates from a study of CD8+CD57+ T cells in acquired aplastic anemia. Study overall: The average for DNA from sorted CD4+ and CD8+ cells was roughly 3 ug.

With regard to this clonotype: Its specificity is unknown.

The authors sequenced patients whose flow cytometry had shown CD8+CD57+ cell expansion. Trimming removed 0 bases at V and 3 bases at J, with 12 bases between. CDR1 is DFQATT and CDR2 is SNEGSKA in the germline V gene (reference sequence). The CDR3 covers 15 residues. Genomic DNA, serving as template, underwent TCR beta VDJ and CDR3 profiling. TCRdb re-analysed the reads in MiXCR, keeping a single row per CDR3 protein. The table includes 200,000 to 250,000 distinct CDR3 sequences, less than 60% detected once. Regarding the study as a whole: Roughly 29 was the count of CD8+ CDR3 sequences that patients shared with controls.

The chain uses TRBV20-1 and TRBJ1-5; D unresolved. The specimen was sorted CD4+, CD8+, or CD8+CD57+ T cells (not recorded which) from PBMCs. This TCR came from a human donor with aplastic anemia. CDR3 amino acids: CSARDPSRANQPQHF. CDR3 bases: TGCAGTGCTAGAGATCCTAGCCGGGCCAATCAGCCCCAGCATTTT.